These 26 T cell receptor beta chains came from one sample sequenced in a study of metastatic and nonmetastatic thyroid tumors. Using MiXCR, TCRdb reanalyzed the PCR reads. This table has some 33,000 clones, about 15% appearing once. Among the patients, none had received any treatment before thyroid surgery. The sample consisted of blood. These receptors originate from a male donor with papillary thyroid cancer or a benign thyroid nodule (not recorded which). Some clones in this sample may be carry-over from other donors' samples.

This clone was counted ten times or more. V and J are TRBV4-2 and TRBJ2-1; tentatively, D is TRBD1 or TRBD2 (5 bases each). The germline V gene has CDR1 LGHNA and CDR2 YNFKEQ. The V gene lost 0 bases and the J gene lost 8 bases, with 14 bases spanning the gap. This CDR3 has 15 amino acids. CDR3: CASSQDSQRGDEQFF. For the CDR3, the DNA is TGTGCCAGCAGCCAAGATAGTCAGAGAGGGGATGAGCAGTTCTTC.

In its sample, this clone was seen many times. The V gene is TRBV5-1, the J gene TRBJ1-1; TRBD1 might be the D (5 bases). CDR3 length: 13 residues. Germline CDR1 reads SGHRS; CDR2 reads YFSETQ. V was trimmed by 4 bases and J by 4 bases, leaving 11 bases between them. The CDR3 loop reads CASSPGHITEAFF. The CDR3 region has the DNA TGCGCCAGCAGCCCGGGGCACATCACTGAAGCTTTCTTT.

This clone was counted ten times or more. DNA of the CDR3: TGTGCCAGCAGCTTAAATACGGGGCCAGCCGGTACGCAGTATTTT. As protein: CASSLNTGPAGTQYF. The chain recombines TRBV7-3 with TRBJ2-3; D tentatively reads TRBD1 or TRBD2 (5 bases each). Germline V gene sequence: CDR1 SGHTA, CDR2 FQGTGA. CDR3 length: 15 residues. Deletions cut 1 base from V and 8 bases from J, with 16 bases between.

This clone was counted at least ten times. The rearrangement uses TRBV7-3 and TRBJ1-2, with a weak D call TRBD1 (5 bases). This CDR3 has 15 residues. Germline assignment: CDR1 SGHTA and CDR2 FQGTGA. V gave up 1 base and J gave up 8 bases, with 17 bases separating them. The CDR3 loop reads CASSLSTGDKGGYTF. In DNA, the CDR3 is TGTGCCAGCAGCTTAAGCACGGGGGATAAGGGGGGCTACACCTTC.

This clone was seen ten or more times. The chain has TRBV7-8 and TRBJ2-1; a possible D gene is TRBD2 (5 bases). CDR3 length equals 19 residues. V was shortened by 6 bases and J by 8 bases, with 32 bases between the two germline ends. CDR1 and CDR2 from the germline V gene are SGHVS and FQNEAQ. Here the CDR3 DNA reads TGTGCCAGCAGGGGGTTAAAGCGTCTCGGGGTTAATCCGCGAGATGAGCAGTTCTTC. Translating it yields CASRGLKRLGVNPRDEQFF.

The chain employs TRBV7-8 and TRBJ2-7; no reliable D call. The germline gives CDR1 SGHVS, CDR2 FQNEAQ. CDR3 length: 15 residues. V gave up 5 bases and J gave up 4 bases, with 18 bases separating them. The CDR3 DNA sequence: TGTGCCAGCAGCACGGGCCCCATGGGCGCGTACGAGCAGTACTTC. The encoded protein is CASSTGPMGAYEQYF.

A few counts support this clone. A much larger clone differs from this one at a single base, so this may be a read error. This chain links TRBV6-1 with TRBJ2-7; D call uncertain. The V end was cut by 11 bases, the J end by 2 bases, with 16 bases between. Germline-derived CDR1 and CDR2 are MNHNS and SASEGT. CDR3 length equals 13 residues. CDR3 residues: CAVNPQYTYEQYF. The CDR3 DNA reads TGTGCCGTCAACCCCCAATATACCTACGAGCAGTACTTC.

This clone has ten or more counts. This rearrangement joins TRBV10-3 to TRBJ1-6; TRBD1 matches at 7 bases. V shed 6 bases and J 8 bases; nucleotides not matched to a gene: 7. There are 14 residues in the CDR3. CDR1 and CDR2 from the germline V gene are ENHRY and SYGVKD. The DNA for the CDR3 is TGTGCCATCAGAGGGGGCCCTTGGGATTCACCCCTCCACTTT. It is translated as CAIRGGPWDSPLHF.

This clone was detected ten times or more. V is TRBV12-3 or TRBV12-4 and J is TRBJ1-4, with TRBD1 as a possible D gene (5 bases). The CDR3 covers 13 residues. V gave up 7 bases and J gave up 7 bases, with 13 bases separating them. The CDR3 DNA reads TGTGCCAGCACCCTCACAGGAGTTGAAAAACTGTTTTTT. Amino acid sequence: CASTLTGVEKLFF.

This clone was detected many times. The V and J genes are TRBV10-3 and TRBJ2-1, with D perhaps TRBD2 (5 bases). This CDR3 region has 13 residues. Trimming removed 2 bases from V and 5 bases from J, with 7 bases in between. Per the germline V gene, CDR1 is ENHRY and CDR2 is SYGVKD. The CDR3 reads CAISELRDNEQFF. In DNA form, the CDR3 reads TGTGCCATCAGTGAGCTGAGGGACAATGAGCAGTTCTTC.

This clone was seen repeatedly, ten times or more. This chain connects TRBV24-1 to TRBJ1-5; D gene uncertain. V was trimmed by 3 bases and J by 5 bases, leaving 16 bases between them. The CDR3 extends over 16 amino acids. In germline, CDR1 is KGHDR, CDR2 SFDVKD. The CDR3: CATSDPSRGWDQPQHF. The CDR3 coding sequence is TGTGCCACCAGTGATCCTTCGAGAGGGTGGGATCAGCCCCAGCATTTT.

This clone has ten or more counts. J is TRBJ1-1 and V is TRBV11-1; TRBD1 matches at 11 bases. Looked up from germline, CDR1 is SGHAT and CDR2 is FQDESV (reference sequence). Trimming removed 3 bases from V and 3 bases from J; junction bases left unmatched: 6. The CDR3 covers 16 residues. CDR3 in DNA: TGTGCCAGCAGCTTGGGACAGGGGGGTTTCGACACTGAAGCTTTCTTT. It is translated as CASSLGQGGFDTEAFF.

This clone was detected many times. The chain uses TRBV3-1 and TRBJ2-7; weak D call: TRBD2 (7 bases). V was trimmed by 2 bases and J by 4 bases, leaving 18 bases between them. Germline V lookup: CDR1 LGHDT, CDR2 YNNKEL (reference sequence). The CDR3 is made up of 16 amino acids. The CDR3 DNA sequence: TGTGCCAGCAGCCAAAGAGCGGGACAAGCCGAATACGAGCAGTACTTC. This translates into CASSQRAGQAEYEQYF.

This clone turned up a few times. Given a much more abundant clone one base away, this may be a read error. V usage is TRBV28 and J usage is TRBJ2-3, with D possibly being TRBD2 (6 bases). The germline V gene encodes CDR1 MDHEN and CDR2 SYDVKM. The V gene lost 3 bases and the J gene lost 7 bases, with 17 bases spanning the gap. This CDR3 comprises 15 residues. In DNA, the CDR3 is TGTGCCAGCAGTTTTTTCGGGAGTGGCGCATATACGCAGTATTTT. This encodes CASSFFGSGAYTQYF.

Many counts were recorded for this clone. For the CDR3, the DNA is TGTGCCAGCAGGCAAGCGAGTACAGGGGATGGAGCTTTCTTT. As protein: CASRQASTGDGAFF. The chain recombines TRBV7-9 with TRBJ1-1, with 7 bases fitting TRBD1. V lost 6 bases to trimming and J lost 10 bases; unmatched junction nucleotides: 14. CDR1 is SEHNR and CDR2 is FQNEAQ in the germline V gene (reference sequence). The CDR3 loop spans 14 amino acids.

The CDR3 DNA sequence: TGTGCCAGCAGCTTAGTGGCTCCAGTCTACGAGCAGTACTTC. It is translated as CASSLVAPVYEQYF. The chain links TRBV11-2 to TRBJ2-7; D remains unclear. Trimming shortened V by 1 base and J by 3 bases, and 10 bases separated the two germline ends. The CDR3 is 14 amino acids. Germline V CDR1 and CDR2: SGHAT, FQNNGV.

This clone appeared many times. The J gene is TRBJ2-7, the V gene TRBV5-1; no clear D gene. Trimming stripped 0 bases from V and 2 bases from J, with 9 bases between. The CDR3 runs to 14 residues. The V gene's germline CDR1 is SGHRS and CDR2 YFSETQ. The CDR3 loop is CASSLGAGPYEQYF. CDR3 nucleotide sequence: TGCGCCAGCAGCTTGGGAGCAGGTCCCTACGAGCAGTACTTC.

The table lists this clone with many counts. V and J are TRBV9 and TRBJ1-3, with a weak D call TRBD1 (5 bases). CDR3 length: 14 residues. CDR1 and CDR2 (germline): SGDLS, YYNGEE. Trimming cost V 0 bases and J 4 bases, with 8 bases left between them. The chain's CDR3 is CASSVGGLGNTIYF. DNA of the CDR3: TGTGCCAGCAGCGTAGGGGGCCTCGGAAACACCATATATTTT.

V usage is TRBV20-1 and J usage is TRBJ2-7; D not certain. CDR1 DFQATT and CDR2 SNEGSKA come from the germline V gene (reference sequence). There are 14 residues in the CDR3. V gave up 2 bases and J gave up 7 bases, with 18 bases separating them. CDR3 sequence reads: CSARRPVPRCEQYF. In nucleotides, the CDR3 is TGCAGTGCTAGAAGACCGGTCCCGAGATGTGAGCAGTACTTC.

This clone appeared many times. The V call is TRBV7-3, the J call TRBJ2-2, with TRBD1 matching 8 bases. Looked up from germline, CDR1 is SGHTA and CDR2 is FQGTGA. V trimming: 5 bases; J trimming: 2 bases; junction bases outside the gene matches: 7. This CDR3 region has 16 residues. The CDR3 here is CASSITGTGNTGELFF. The CDR3 DNA sequence: TGTGCCAGCAGCATCACCGGGACAGGCAACACCGGGGAGCTGTTTTTT.

This clone came up many times. CDR3 protein: CASSPGAGGNTIYF. CDR3 nucleotides: TGTGCCAGCTCACCGGGGGCTGGAGGAAACACCATATATTTT. The chain has TRBV18 and TRBJ1-3; the D gene is possibly TRBD1 (6 bases). Trimming took off 3 bases at V and 4 bases at J, with 10 bases between the two ends. This CDR3 region has 14 residues. Looked up from germline, CDR1 is KGHSH and CDR2 is LQKENI.

In this sample, this clone turned up many times. The chain combines TRBV4-1 with TRBJ2-2; 7 bases are a match to TRBD1. The germline gives CDR1 MGHRA, CDR2 YSYEKL. The CDR3 length is 17 residues. With 7 bases clipped from V and 1 base from J, the junction kept 12 bases outside the gene matches. CDR3 nucleotide sequence: TGCGCCAGCACGCGACAGGGACCTCCTTTGAACACCGGGGAGCTGTTTTTT. It encodes CASTRQGPPLNTGELFF.

A remark on this clone: This may stem from a read error, because a much larger clone lies one nucleotide away. The chain is built from TRBV5-6 and TRBJ2-5, with D perhaps matching TRBD1 (6 bases). Germline CDR1 and CDR2: SGHDT and YYEEEE. The CDR3 length is 15 residues. Trimming left V 2 bases short and J 5 bases short, with 16 bases between. For the CDR3, the DNA is TGTGCCAGCAGCTTTGCAACAGGGCCGCTCGAGACCCAGTACTTC. Protein sequence: CASSFATGPLETQYF.

This clone showed up many times. This chain joins TRBV5-5 and TRBJ1-2, with 7 bases fitting TRBD1. Germline V CDR1 and CDR2: SGHKS, YYEKEE (reference sequence). The trim removed 4 bases at V and 5 bases at J, leaving 5 bases unmatched. The CDR3 sequence is 13 residues long. The CDR3 loop is CASSADRVYGYTF. DNA for the CDR3: TGTGCCAGCAGCGCAGACAGGGTATATGGCTACACCTTC.

The table lists this clone with many counts. The V and J genes are TRBV19 and TRBJ1-5, with D tentatively TRBD1 (6 bases). Germline assignment: CDR1 LNHDA and CDR2 SQIVND (reference sequence). This CDR3 has 13 amino acids. V was trimmed by 9 bases and J by 2 bases, leaving 11 bases between them. CDR3 DNA: TGTGCCAGCCACACAGGGCGCAATCAGCCCCAGCATTTT. The encoded protein is CASHTGRNQPQHF.

At least ten counts were recorded for this clone. The genes are TRBV28 and TRBJ2-5; perhaps TRBD2 as D (6 bases). The CDR3 is made up of 15 amino acids. The germline gives CDR1 MDHEN, CDR2 SYDVKM. The CDR3 region is CASTGEAGNQETQYF. CDR3 bases: TGTGCTTCGACGGGGGAGGCGGGGAACCAAGAGACCCAGTACTTC.